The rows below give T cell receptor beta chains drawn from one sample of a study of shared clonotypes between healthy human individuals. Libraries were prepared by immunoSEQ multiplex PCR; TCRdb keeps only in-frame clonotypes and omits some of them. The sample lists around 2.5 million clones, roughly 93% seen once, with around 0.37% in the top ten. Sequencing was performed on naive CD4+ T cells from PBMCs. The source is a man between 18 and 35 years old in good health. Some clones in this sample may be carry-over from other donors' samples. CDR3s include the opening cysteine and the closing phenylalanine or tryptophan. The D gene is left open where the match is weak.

cdr3_nt: TGTGCCACCAGCAGAGTAGCGGGAGGCTCCTACGAGCAGTACTTC
cdr3_aa: CATSRVAGGSYEQYF
d_call: TRBD2
j_call: TRBJ2-7
cdr3_length: 15
v_call: TRBV15

cdr3_nt: TGTGCCCTGGGCCGTAGCCACGAGCAGTACTTC
cdr3_aa: CALGRSHEQYF
d_call: .
j_call: TRBJ2-7
cdr3_length: 11
v_call: TRBV30

cdr3_nt: TGTGCCATCAGTGAGTCGTGGCCGGACAGTAATCAGCCCCAGCATTTT
cdr3_aa: CAISESWPDSNQPQHF
d_call: .
j_call: TRBJ1-5
cdr3_length: 16
v_call: TRBV10-3

cdr3_nt: TGTGCCAGCAGTCGGACGATTCCCTACGAGCAGTACTTC
cdr3_aa: CASSRTIPYEQYF
d_call: .
j_call: TRBJ2-7
cdr3_length: 13
v_call: TRBV28

cdr3_nt: TGCAGCGTTGTTGGGGATTCTGGAAACACCATATATTTT
cdr3_aa: CSVVGDSGNTIYF
d_call: .
j_call: TRBJ1-3
cdr3_length: 13
v_call: TRBV29-1

cdr3_nt: TGTGCTAGATCCGGACTAGCGGGGGAAGGAGGAGGCACAGATACGCAGTATTTT
cdr3_aa: CARSGLAGEGGGTDTQYF
d_call: .
j_call: TRBJ2-3
cdr3_length: 18
v_call: TRBV7-5

cdr3_nt: TGTGCCAGCACCCAGCCAGGGGGACTTAGGAAGACCCAGTACTTC
cdr3_aa: CASTQPGGLRKTQYF
d_call: .
j_call: TRBJ2-5
cdr3_length: 15
v_call: TRBV28

cdr3_nt: TGTGCCAGCAGCTTAGTTGCCGGTCAGGAAGAGACCCAGTACTTC
cdr3_aa: CASSLVAGQEETQYF
d_call: .
j_call: TRBJ2-5
cdr3_length: 15
v_call: TRBV7-7

cdr3_nt: TGTGCCAAAGGGGGCTACTACGAGCAGTACTTC
cdr3_aa: CAKGGYYEQYF
d_call: TRBD1
j_call: TRBJ2-7
cdr3_length: 11
v_call: TRBV28

cdr3_nt: TGTGCCAGCAGTTACTCGGGGGCAGGGGGCCTATACGAGCAGTACTTC
cdr3_aa: CASSYSGAGGLYEQYF
d_call: TRBD1
j_call: TRBJ2-7
cdr3_length: 16
v_call: TRBV6-5

cdr3_nt: TGCGCCAGCAGCCCAATGGGACAGGCTAGCTACGAGCAGTACTTC
cdr3_aa: CASSPMGQASYEQYF
d_call: TRBD1
j_call: TRBJ2-7
cdr3_length: 15
v_call: TRBV5-1

cdr3_nt: TGCGCCAGCAGCCAAGAGGGGGGGCGAGGTAGGTTGAATGAGCAGTTCTTC
cdr3_aa: CASSQEGGRGRLNEQFF
d_call: .
j_call: TRBJ2-1
cdr3_length: 17
v_call: TRBV5-4

cdr3_nt: TGTGCCAGCCTAAGGGCTGGGTACAATGAGCAGTTCTTC
cdr3_aa: CASLRAGYNEQFF
d_call: .
j_call: TRBJ2-1
cdr3_length: 13
v_call: TRBV28